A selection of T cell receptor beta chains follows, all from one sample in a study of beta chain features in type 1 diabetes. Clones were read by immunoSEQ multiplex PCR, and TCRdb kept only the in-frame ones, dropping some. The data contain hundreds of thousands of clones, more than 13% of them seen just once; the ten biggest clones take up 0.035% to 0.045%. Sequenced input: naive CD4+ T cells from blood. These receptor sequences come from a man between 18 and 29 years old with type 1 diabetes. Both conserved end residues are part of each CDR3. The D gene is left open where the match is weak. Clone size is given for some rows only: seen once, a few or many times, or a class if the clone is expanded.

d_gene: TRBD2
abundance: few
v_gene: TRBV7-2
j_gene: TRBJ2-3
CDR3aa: CASSPVLAGGLDTQYF
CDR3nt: TGTGCCAGCAGCCCTGTACTAGCGGGAGGATTAGATACGCAGTATTTT

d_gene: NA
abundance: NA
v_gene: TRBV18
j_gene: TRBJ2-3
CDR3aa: CASSPWPGGTDTQYF
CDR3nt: TGTGCCAGCTCACCATGGCCAGGGGGCACAGATACGCAGTATTTT

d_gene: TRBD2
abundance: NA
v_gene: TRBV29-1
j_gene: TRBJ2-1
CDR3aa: CSLSGRAHNEQFF
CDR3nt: TGCAGCCTTAGCGGGAGGGCCCACAATGAGCAGTTCTTC

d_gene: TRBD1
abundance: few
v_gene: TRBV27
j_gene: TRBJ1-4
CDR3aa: CASTPGQGVEKLFF
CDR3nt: TGTGCCAGCACCCCGGGACAGGGGGTTGAAAAACTGTTTTTT

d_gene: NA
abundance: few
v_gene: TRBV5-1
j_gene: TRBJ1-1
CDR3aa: CASTSTGEAFF
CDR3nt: TGCGCCAGCACTTCCACAGGGGAAGCTTTCTTT

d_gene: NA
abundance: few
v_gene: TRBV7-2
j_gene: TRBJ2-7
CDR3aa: CASSLAGGLLYEQYF
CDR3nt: TGTGCCAGCAGCTTAGCGGGAGGCTTACTCTACGAGCAGTACTTC

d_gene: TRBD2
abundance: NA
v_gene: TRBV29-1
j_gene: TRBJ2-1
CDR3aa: CSVVGLAGGVVYREQFF
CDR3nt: TGCAGCGTTGTAGGGCTAGCGGGAGGCGTGGTCTACAGAGAGCAGTTCTTC

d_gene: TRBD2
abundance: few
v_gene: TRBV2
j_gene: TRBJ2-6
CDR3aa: CASSSGTSGPGANVLTF
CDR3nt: TGTGCCAGCAGTTCCGGGACTAGCGGGCCTGGGGCCAACGTCCTGACTTTC

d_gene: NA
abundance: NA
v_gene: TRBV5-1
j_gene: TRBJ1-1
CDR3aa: CASSDPPGTEAFF
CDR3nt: TGCGCCAGCAGCGATCCTCCGGGGACTGAAGCTTTCTTT

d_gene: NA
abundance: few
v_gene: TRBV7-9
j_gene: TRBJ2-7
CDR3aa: CASSANGLHYEQYF
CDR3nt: TGTGCCAGCAGCGCGAACGGCCTCCACTACGAGCAGTACTTC

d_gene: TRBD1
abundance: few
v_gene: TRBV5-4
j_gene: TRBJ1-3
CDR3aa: CASSSNRGASGNTIYF
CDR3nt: TGTGCCAGCAGCAGTAACAGGGGAGCCTCTGGAAACACCATATATTTT

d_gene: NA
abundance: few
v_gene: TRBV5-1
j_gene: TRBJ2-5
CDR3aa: CASFIGTGPYQETQYF
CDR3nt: TGCGCCAGCTTTATCGGAACGGGGCCGTACCAAGAGACCCAGTACTTC

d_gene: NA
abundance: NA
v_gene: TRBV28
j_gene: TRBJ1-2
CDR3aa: CASEAGAVNYGYTF
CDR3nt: TGTGCCAGCGAGGCGGGGGCGGTTAACTATGGCTACACCTTC